This T cell receptor beta chain came from a study of T cell responses to AZD1222 COVID-19 vaccine. General study results and limits: Only a handful of AZD1222 recipients, more than five in all, had baseline seropositivity. Mostly white British, mostly female donors; authors suggested clonal diversity may be underestimated. Researchers took repertoire samples only after the peak T cell response had come. Unmutated variant regions are reportedly targeted by nearly half of spike-specific TCRs.

Germline V lookup: CDR1 SNHLY, CDR2 FYNNEI. This CDR3 contains 14 residues. Trimming took 6 bases from V and 0 from J; bases not matched to a gene: 3. TCRdb keeps only in-frame clones here, not all; method: immunoSEQ multiplex PCR. The table lists 95,000 to 130,000 clones, roughly 87% of them singletons. Details on this clone: Its matching antigen is unknown.

This sample comprised peripheral blood, obtained on day 0 of AZD1222 vaccination. The TCR was taken from an adult in good health. The V and J genes are TRBV2 and TRBJ2-7; 9 nucleotides agree with TRBD2. The CDR3 bases are TGTGCCAGCAGACCGGGACTAGCCTCCTACGAGCAGTACTTC. It encodes CASRPGLASYEQYF.